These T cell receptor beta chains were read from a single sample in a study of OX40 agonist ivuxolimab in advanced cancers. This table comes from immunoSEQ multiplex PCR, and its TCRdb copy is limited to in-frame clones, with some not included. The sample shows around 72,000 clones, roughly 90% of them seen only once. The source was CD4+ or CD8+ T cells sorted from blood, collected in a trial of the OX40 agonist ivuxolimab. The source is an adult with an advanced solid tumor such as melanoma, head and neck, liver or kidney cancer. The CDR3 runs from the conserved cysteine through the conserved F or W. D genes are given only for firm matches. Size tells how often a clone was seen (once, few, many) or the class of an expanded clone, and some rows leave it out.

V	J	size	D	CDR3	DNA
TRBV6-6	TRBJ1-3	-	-	CASSPTANGNTIYF	TGTGCCAGCAGTCCGACAGCTAATGGAAACACCATATATTTT
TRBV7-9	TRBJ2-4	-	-	CASSQREGRKEKNIQYF	TGTGCCAGCAGCCAACGGGAAGGGAGAAAGGAAAAAAACATTCAGTACTTC
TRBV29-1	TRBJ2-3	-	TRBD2	CSVYGGSTDTQYF	TGCAGCGTTTACGGGGGGAGCACAGATACGCAGTATTTT
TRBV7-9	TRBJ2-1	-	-	CASSLGSRRYEQFF	TGTGCCAGCAGCTTGGGGTCGCGGCGCTATGAGCAGTTCTTC
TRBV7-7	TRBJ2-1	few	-	CASSFRATRAQFNEQFF	TGTGCTAGCAGCTTTCGGGCGACTAGGGCCCAGTTTAATGAGCAGTTCTTC
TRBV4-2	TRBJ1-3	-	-	CASSQSVRSGNTIYF	TGTGCCAGCAGCCAAAGCGTCCGCTCTGGAAACACCATATATTTT
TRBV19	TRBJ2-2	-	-	CASRQGRDTGELFF	TGTGCCAGTAGACAGGGTAGAGACACCGGGGAGCTGTTTTTT
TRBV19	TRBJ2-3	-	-	CASSIAGSGDTQYF	TGTGCCAGTAGTATCGCAGGGTCAGGAGATACGCAGTATTTT
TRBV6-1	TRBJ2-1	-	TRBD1	CASRVGTAYNEQFF	TGTGCCAGCAGAGTCGGGACAGCCTACAATGAGCAGTTCTTC
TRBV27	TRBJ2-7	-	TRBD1	CASSRPGTGNNEQYF	TGTGCCAGCAGCCGCCCTGGGACAGGGAACAACGAGCAGTACTTC
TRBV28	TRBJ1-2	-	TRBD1	CASSSPGQGESNYGYTF	TGTGCCAGCAGTTCCCCGGGACAGGGGGAATCTAACTATGGCTACACCTTC
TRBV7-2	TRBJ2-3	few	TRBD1	CASSPRQGYTDTQYF	TGTGCCAGCAGCCCCCGACAGGGGTACACAGATACGCAGTATTTT
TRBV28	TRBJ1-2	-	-	CASSLFGGSYGYTF	TGTGCCAGCAGTTTATTTGGAGGGAGCTATGGCTACACCTTC
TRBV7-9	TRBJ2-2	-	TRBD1	CASSPVPGQGNGNTGELFF	TGTGCCAGCAGCCCCGTCCCGGGACAGGGGAACGGGAACACCGGGGAGCTGTTTTTT
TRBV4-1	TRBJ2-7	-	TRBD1	CASSAGTGGVYEQYF	TGCGCCAGCAGCGCCGGGACAGGGGGAGTTTACGAGCAGTACTTC
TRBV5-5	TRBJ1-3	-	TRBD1	CASSLSPLSGQVPSGNTIYF	TGTGCCAGCAGCTTGTCCCCCCTCTCGGGACAGGTACCTTCTGGAAACACCATATATTTT
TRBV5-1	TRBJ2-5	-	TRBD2	CASSLGLAGGQETQYF	TGCGCCAGCAGCCTCGGACTAGCGGGGGGTCAAGAGACCCAGTACTTC
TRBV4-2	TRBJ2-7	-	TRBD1	CASSQVKARDSGVNGQYF	TGTGCCAGCAGCCAAGTCAAAGCAAGGGACAGTGGGGTGAACGGGCAGTACTTC
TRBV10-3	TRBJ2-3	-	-	CAISESALPRTDTQYF	TGTGCCATCAGTGAGTCGGCCTTACCCAGGACAGATACGCAGTATTTT
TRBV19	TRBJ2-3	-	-	CASSKWESTDTQYF	TGTGCCAGTAGTAAATGGGAGAGCACAGATACGCAGTATTTT
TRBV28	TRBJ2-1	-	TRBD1	CASSMTGGSYNEQFF	TGTGCCAGCAGTATGACAGGGGGCTCCTACAATGAGCAGTTCTTC
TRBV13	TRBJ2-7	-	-	CASSLGTARTYEQYF	TGTGCCAGCAGCTTAGGGACGGCGAGAACCTACGAGCAGTACTTC
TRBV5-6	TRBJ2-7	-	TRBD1	CASSLKTGPLTEQYF	TGTGCCAGCAGCCTGAAGACAGGGCCTTTGACCGAGCAGTACTTC
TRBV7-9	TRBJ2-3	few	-	CASSLGEDTQYF	TGTGCCAGCAGCTTAGGGGAGGATACGCAGTATTTT
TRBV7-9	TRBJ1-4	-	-	CASSKIATNEKLFF	TGTGCCAGCAGTAAAATTGCAACTAATGAAAAACTGTTTTTT
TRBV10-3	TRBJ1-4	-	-	CAISPGDEKLFF	TGTGCCATCAGTCCGGGGGATGAAAAACTGTTTTTT
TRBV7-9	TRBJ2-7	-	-	CASSLDEGPLYF	TGTGCCAGCAGCTTAGATGAAGGGCCCTTGTACTTC
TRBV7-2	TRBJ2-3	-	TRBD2	CASSRGSGGTDTQYF	TGTGCCAGCAGCAGGGGTAGCGGGGGCACAGATACGCAGTATTTT
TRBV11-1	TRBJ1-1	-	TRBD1	CASSSPGQGNTEAFF	TGTGCCAGCAGCTCGCCGGGACAGGGGAACACTGAAGCTTTCTTT
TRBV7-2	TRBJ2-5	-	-	CASSLGSRETQYF	TGTGCCAGCAGCTTAGGATCGAGGGAGACCCAGTACTTC
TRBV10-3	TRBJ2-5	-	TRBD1	CAISTGGVQETQYF	TGTGCCATCAGCACAGGGGGAGTTCAAGAGACCCAGTACTTC
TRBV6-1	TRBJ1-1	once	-	CASSEALGRGAFF	TGTGCCAGCAGTGAAGCGCTGGGCCGTGGGGCTTTCTTT